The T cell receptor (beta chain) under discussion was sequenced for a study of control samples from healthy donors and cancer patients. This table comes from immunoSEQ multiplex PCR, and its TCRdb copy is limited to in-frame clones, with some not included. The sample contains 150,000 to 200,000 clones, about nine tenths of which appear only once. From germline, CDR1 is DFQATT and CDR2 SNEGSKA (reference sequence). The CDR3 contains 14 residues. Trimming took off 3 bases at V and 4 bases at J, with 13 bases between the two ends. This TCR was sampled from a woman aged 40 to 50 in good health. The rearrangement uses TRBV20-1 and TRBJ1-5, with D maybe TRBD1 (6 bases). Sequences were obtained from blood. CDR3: CSASTRDNNQPQHF. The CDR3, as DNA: TGCAGTGCTAGTACCCGGGACAATAATCAGCCCCAGCATTTT.